Below, 17 T cell receptor beta chains from the same sample are listed, as sequenced in a study of T-cell reconstitution after alpha-beta-depleted transplantation in children. The library targeted TCRbeta and was prepared with unique molecular identifiers. TCRdb called the PCR reads again in MiXCR, with one record for every CDR3 protein. This sample has hundreds of thousands of distinct CDR3 sequences, with 16% found just once. Sequences were derived from PBMCs from the stem cell graft donor, sampled from the stem cell graft. The receptors derive from a human donor who donated a stem cell graft to a child with acute myeloid leukemia.

This chain joins TRBV20-1 and TRBJ2-3; weak D call: TRBD1 (6 bases). CDR3 size: 13 residues. V lost 8 bases to trimming and J lost 2 bases, with 14 bases between them. CDR1 and CDR2 from the germline V gene are DFQATT and SNEGSKA (reference sequence). This chain's CDR3 is CSPSQGNTDTQYF. The CDR3 nucleotides read TGCAGTCCCTCCCAGGGGAACACAGATACGCAGTATTTT.

In this sample, this clonotype turned up a few times. The CDR3 region is CSARDPGGPPEQFF. CDR3 bases: TGCAGTGCTAGAGATCCGGGGGGGCCACCTGAGCAGTTCTTC. This chain uses TRBV20-1 with TRBJ2-1; the match to TRBD2 covers 8 bases. Unmatched junction bases numbered 7, after V lost 0 bases and J lost 9 bases. The CDR3 has 14 amino acids. Germline V gene data show CDR1 as DFQATT and CDR2 as SNEGSKA (reference sequence).

This clonotype was detected a few times. V gene TRBV5-1 combines with J gene TRBJ2-1, with 9 positions matching TRBD2. Trimming cost V 0 bases and J 8 bases; bases outside gene matches: 9. The CDR3 is 16 amino acids. Germline V gives CDR1 SGHRS, CDR2 YFSETQ. This CDR3 is CASSLGLAGFTDEQFF. DNA of the CDR3: TGCGCCAGCAGCTTGGGGCTAGCGGGGTTTACGGATGAGCAGTTCTTC.

This clonotype was found many times. The chain has TRBV20-1 and TRBJ1-6, with D possibly matching TRBD1 (5 bases). V was pared by 0 bases and J by 8 bases, with 11 bases between. Germline-derived CDR1 and CDR2 are DFQATT and SNEGSKA (reference sequence). The CDR3 runs 14 residues. The CDR3 protein is CSARDLGPYSPLHF. The DNA for the CDR3 is TGCAGTGCTAGAGATCTGGGGCCATATTCACCCCTCCACTTT.

The sample holds many counts of this clonotype. J is TRBJ2-1 and V is TRBV20-1, with 11 bases identical to TRBD2. The CDR3 length is 17 residues. V gave up 6 bases and J gave up 0 bases; unmatched junction bases: 10. The germline gives CDR1 DFQATT, CDR2 SNEGSKA (reference sequence). This CDR3 is CSAIALAGASSYNEQFF. The CDR3, as DNA: TGCAGTGCGATTGCACTAGCGGGGGCGAGCTCCTACAATGAGCAGTTCTTC.

DNA for the CDR3: TGTGCCAGCAGCCGAGGGGGACTAGTGGGCACCGGGGAGCTGTTTTTT. As protein: CASSRGGLVGTGELFF. This sequence joins TRBV7-2 and TRBJ2-2; TRBD2 agrees at 8 bases. The CDR3 runs to 16 residues. Germline values: CDR1 SGHTA, CDR2 FQGNSA. V dropped 5 bases and J dropped 4; count of bases not matched to a gene: 9.

The table lists this clonotype with many counts. The rearrangement uses TRBV12-3 or TRBV12-4 and TRBJ2-7, with D uncertain. V lost 7 bases and J 5 bases, leaving 18 bases between the germline ends. The CDR3 covers 14 residues. CDR3 nucleotides: TGTGCCAGCATGAACTCGGCAGGACGGAACGAGCAGTACTTC. Translated, it gives CASMNSAGRNEQYF.

This clonotype was seen many times. This chain joins TRBV6-1 and TRBJ2-3; D is uncertain. The CDR3 consists of 13 residues. Germline-derived CDR1 and CDR2 are MNHNS and SASEGT. V gave up 5 bases and J gave up 2 bases, with 8 bases separating them. The CDR3 DNA follows: TGTGCCAGCAGTCCCAGCGTCACAGATACGCAGTATTTT. This gives the protein CASSPSVTDTQYF.

This clonotype has just a few counts. This chain links TRBV15 with TRBJ1-4, with 9 bases fitting TRBD1. Germline V gives CDR1 LNHNV, CDR2 YYDKDF (reference sequence). CDR3 length: 15 residues. With V trimmed by 1 base and J by 8 bases, 5 bases remained unmatched. The CDR3 here is CATSRGWTGEEKLFF. CDR3 coding DNA: TGTGCCACCAGCAGAGGATGGACAGGGGAAGAAAAACTGTTTTTT.

There are many counts of this clonotype. The chain recombines TRBV7-2 with TRBJ2-2; D is unresolved. Between the trimmed V and J ends, which lost 10 bases and 6 bases, there was a span of 6 bases. This CDR3 comprises 10 residues. CDR1 is SGHTA and CDR2 is FQGNSA in the germline V gene. CDR3 sequence (DNA): TGTGCCACCTACGCCGGGGAGCTGTTTTTT. It yields the protein CATYAGELFF. Complete variable domain (other parts from reference TRBV7-2 and TRBJ2-2): GAGVSQSPSNKVTEKGKDVELRCDPISGHTALYWYRQSLGQGLEFLIYFQGNSAPDKSGLPSDRFSAERTGGSVSTLTIQRTQQEDSAVYLCATYAGELFFGEGSRLTVL.

A note on this clonotype: The junction departs from the called germline gene at one end, perhaps through a read error. The chain couples TRBV12-3 or TRBV12-4 to TRBJ2-7; D unresolved. The CDR3 length is 15 residues. The CDR3 spells CATSLSPNPDYEQYF. For the CDR3, the DNA is TGTGCCACCAGTTTATCTCCCAATCCCGACTACGAGCAGTACTTC.

This clonotype was observed many times. The chain carries TRBV29-1 and TRBJ1-1, with a possible D match to TRBD1 (5 bases). V gave up 3 bases and J gave up 0 bases, with 8 bases separating them. Germline V gives CDR1 SQVTM, CDR2 ANQGSEA. The CDR3 contains 13 residues. The CDR3 DNA follows: TGCAGCGTTGAGAGACAGATGAACACTGAAGCTTTCTTT. The encoded protein is CSVERQMNTEAFF.

The chain links TRBV5-1 to TRBJ2-1; D is possibly TRBD2 (5 bases). The CDR3 is 13 residues long. Germline values: CDR1 SGHRS, CDR2 YFSETQ. V lost 0 bases and J 8 bases, leaving 9 bases between the germline ends. Written as DNA, the CDR3 is TGCGCCAGCAGCTTGGCCCTAGCCTATGAGCAGTTCTTC. Its protein product is CASSLALAYEQFF. The variable domain in full, completed from reference TRBV5-1 and TRBJ2-1, reads KAGVTQTPRYLIKTRGQQVTLSCSPISGHRSVSWYQQTPGQGLQFLFEYFSETQRNKGNFPGRFSGRQFSNSRSEMNVSTLELGDSALYLCASSLALAYEQFFGPGTRLTVL.

With respect to this clonotype: Germline is not matched at one junction end, which may reflect a read error. CDR3 region: CAAHSGGSF. The CDR3 DNA follows: TGTGCCGCCCACTCGGGCGGGAGTTTT. The J gene is TRBJ1-5, the V gene TRBV24-1; D gene uncertain. The germline V gene has CDR1 KGHDR and CDR2 SFDVKD. CDR3 length: 9 amino acids.

This clonotype was observed many times. This rearrangement joins TRBV7-2 to TRBJ2-1; 8 nucleotides match TRBD2. The CDR3 consists of 15 residues. Germline CDR1 is SGHTA and CDR2 is FQGNSA. Trimming removed 1 base from V and 2 bases from J; junction bases left unmatched: 1. The CDR3 DNA reads as TGTGCCAGCAGCTTAGAAGCGGGGGCCTACAATGAGCAGTTCTTC. Translating gives CASSLEAGAYNEQFF.

This rearrangement joins TRBV19 to TRBJ1-1, with no clear D. The germline gives CDR1 LNHDA, CDR2 SQIVND (reference sequence). This CDR3 region has 14 residues. The V end was cut by 5 bases, the J end by 3 bases, with 13 bases between. In DNA, the CDR3 is TGTGCCAGTAGTTCCCTCGGATCGGACACTGAAGCTTTCTTT. As protein: CASSSLGSDTEAFF.

This rearrangement joins TRBV5-1 to TRBJ1-1; D ambiguous. Germline-derived CDR1 and CDR2 are SGHRS and YFSETQ. The CDR3 is 12 residues long. The V end was cut by 6 bases, the J end by 4 bases, with 10 bases between. CDR3 sequence: CASTDSGTEAFF. The CDR3 region has the DNA TGCGCCAGCACCGACTCCGGCACTGAAGCTTTCTTT.